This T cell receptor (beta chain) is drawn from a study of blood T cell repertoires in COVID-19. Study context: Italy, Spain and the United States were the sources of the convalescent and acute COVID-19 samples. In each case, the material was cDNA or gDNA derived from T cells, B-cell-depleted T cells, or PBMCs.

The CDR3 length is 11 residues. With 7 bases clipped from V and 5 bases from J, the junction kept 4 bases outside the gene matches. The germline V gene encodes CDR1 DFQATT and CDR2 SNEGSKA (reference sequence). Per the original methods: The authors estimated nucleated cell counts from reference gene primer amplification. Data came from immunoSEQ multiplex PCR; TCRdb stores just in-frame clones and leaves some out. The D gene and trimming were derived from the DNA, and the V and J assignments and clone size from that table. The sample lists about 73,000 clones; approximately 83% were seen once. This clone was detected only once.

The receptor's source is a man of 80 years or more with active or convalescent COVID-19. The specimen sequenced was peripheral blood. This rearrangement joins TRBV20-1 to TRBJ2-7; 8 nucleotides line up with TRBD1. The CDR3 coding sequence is TGCAGTGGATCGGACAGGGACGAGCAGTACTTC. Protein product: CSGSDRDEQYF.